This T cell receptor (beta chain) was recovered during a study of T cell responses to AZD1222 COVID-19 vaccine. V shed 6 bases, J shed 1 base, and the junction held 3 bases outside the gene matches. The CDR3 has 14 amino acids. The germline gives CDR1 MDHEN, CDR2 SYDVKM. Sequencing was performed with immunoSEQ multiplex PCR; in TCRdb, only in-frame clones are kept and a portion is missing. The table lists tens of thousands of clones, roughly 87% of them singletons. The chain links TRBV28 to TRBJ1-5; TRBD1 matches at 7 bases. The source of this sequence is an adult in good health. Sequencing was performed on peripheral blood, taken on day 0 of AZD1222 vaccination. CDR3 DNA sequence: TGTGCCAGCAGCCAGGGGGGGAGCAATCAGCCCCAGCATTTT. As protein: CASSQGGSNQPQHF.